Listed below are T cell receptor beta chains from one sample, sequenced in a study of early T cells in non-severe SARS-CoV-2 infection. Each CDR3 protein gets one entry after TCRdb re-called the 5' RACE reads with MiXCR. Of tens of thousands of distinct CDR3 sequences in the sample, over 8% are singletons; the top ten hold 4.2%. What was sequenced was whole blood. The receptor set was obtained from an adult who was a healthcare worker with PCR-confirmed SARS-CoV-2 infection or an uninfected control (not recorded which). CDR3s include the opening cysteine and the closing phenylalanine or tryptophan. Fields, in order: V gene, CDR3 protein.

V gene: TRBV10-3
CDR3 protein: CAISEDRGAEAFF

V gene: TRBV11-2
CDR3 protein: CASSFSGTGGTDTQYF

V gene: TRBV5-6
CDR3 protein: CASSLGQPNSPLHF

V gene: TRBV29-1
CDR3 protein: CSVAAGDTQYF

V gene: TRBV7-6
CDR3 protein: CASSLRALGGSYNEQFF

V gene: TRBV10-2
CDR3 protein: CASSVGGGPSTDTQYF

V gene: TRBV20-1
CDR3 protein: CSALSPGTGVEKLFF

V gene: TRBV12-3/TRBV12-4
CDR3 protein: CASSPRTGEDSRYGYTF

V gene: TRBV24-1
CDR3 protein: CATSDQKGQGHSYEQYF

V gene: TRBV10-3
CDR3 protein: CAIRRTGRGYTF

V gene: TRBV10-3
CDR3 protein: CAITGQGGDNGYTF

V gene: TRBV30
CDR3 protein: CAWNTGSGSSYEQYF